What follows describes a single T cell receptor beta chain. The sample belongs to a study of regulatory T cells in long-lasting Graves disease. Researchers made TCR beta libraries by using iRepertoire HTBI primers and running Arm-PCR on CDR3 regions. Each CDR3 protein gets one entry after TCRdb re-called the multiplex PCR reads with MiXCR. The table lists a few hundred thousand distinct CDR3 sequences, approximately 15% of them singletons. The CDR3 extends over 15 amino acids. The V end lost 3 bases, the J end lost 5 bases, and 14 bases lay between the germline ends. Regarding time point: newly diagnosed GD, antithyroid drugs for less than 3 months. Extracted PBMC RNA gave rise to the TCR library. In addition, the sample was reused for a study of T cells in Graves' hyperthyroidism and ophthalmopathy.

The chain is built from TRBV12-3 or TRBV12-4 and TRBJ2-1, with D possibly being TRBD1 (7 bases). Source: peripheral blood mononuclear cells (PBMCs), taken at new diagnosis, from a patient treated with antithyroid drugs. This TCR was sampled from a man aged 35-49 years with Graves disease. The CDR3, as DNA: TGTGCCAGCAGTTTGTGGCGGGACAGCAACAATGAGCAGTTCTTC. This encodes CASSLWRDSNNEQFF.